This T cell receptor (beta chain) was sequenced for a study of T cells after yellow fever vaccination. Turning to the study itself: SMART-Seq v4 Ultra Low Input prepared the low-cell-number fractions.

Study-level findings and limits: Once the booster was given, most primary-vaccination clones reappeared, at around 96% for CD4 and approximately 88% for CD8. Weaker overall, the secondary response nonetheless peaked faster (day 5 versus 15). Clonotype sharing between CD4 and CD8 compartments was small.

CDR3 length: 16 amino acids. Germline assignment: CDR1 SGHRS and CDR2 YFSETQ. Between the trimmed V and J ends, which lost 1 base and 2 bases, there was a span of 15 bases. This clonotype was counted between two and nine times. Its antigen is unidentified. TCRdb itself ran the 5' RACE reads through MiXCR, one entry per CDR3 protein. The sample carries fewer than 350,000 distinct CDR3 sequences, approximately 4.3% recorded once. The input for sequencing was PBMCs, taken 15 days after the yellow fever booster vaccination. The chain combines TRBV5-1 with TRBJ2-5; tentatively, D is TRBD1 (5 bases). The source is a man aged 18 to 29 who received the YFV17D yellow fever vaccine. In DNA, the CDR3 is TGCGCCAGCAGCTTGTTGTCAGGGTTTGGACAAGAGACCCAGTACTTC. Encoded protein: CASSLLSGFGQETQYF.